These 20 T cell receptor beta chains originate from one sample sequenced in a study of blood T cell repertoires in COVID-19. Some clones are missing from TCRdb's copy, which holds only in-frame ones; the method was immunoSEQ multiplex PCR. The repertoire holds 65,000 to 75,000 clones, around 75% seen once, with over 20% in the top ten. Material for sequencing was peripheral blood. The receptors here all came from an older man with acute or convalescent COVID-19.

The chain couples TRBV2 to TRBJ2-3; TRBD2 might be the D (5 bases). V lost 8 bases and J lost 2, with 8 bases in between. Germline V gives CDR1 SNHLY, CDR2 FYNNEI. This CDR3 is 12 amino acids long. In DNA form, the CDR3 reads TGTGCCAGCGGAGGCTACACAGATACGCAGTATTTT. This encodes CASGGYTDTQYF. The complete variable domain, with remaining parts taken from reference TRBV2 and TRBJ2-3, reads EPEVTQTPSHQVTQMGQEVILRCVPISNHLYFYWYRQILGQKVEFLVSFYNNEISEKSEIFDDQFSVERPDGSNFTLKIRSTKLEDSAMYFCASGGYTDTQYFGPGTRLTVL.

The rearrangement links TRBV4-2 to TRBJ1-5; the match to TRBD1 covers 11 bases. V was pared by 0 bases and J by 5 bases, with 0 bases of the junction left unmatched. The CDR3 sequence is 15 residues long. The V gene's germline CDR1 is LGHNA and CDR2 YNFKEQ. CDR3 in amino acids: CASSQEGQGDQPQHF. CDR3 DNA sequence: TGTGCCAGCAGCCAAGAGGGACAGGGGGATCAGCCCCAGCATTTT.

This sequence joins TRBV18 and TRBJ1-4, with 7 nucleotides matching TRBD1. The germline gives CDR1 KGHSH, CDR2 LQKENI. This CDR3 has 16 residues. The trim removed 5 bases at V and 7 bases at J, leaving 13 bases unmatched. CDR3 in amino acids: CASSSRQGRAFEKLFF. The CDR3 bases are TGTGCCAGCTCATCTCGACAGGGTCGGGCTTTTGAAAAACTGTTTTTT.

The chain uses TRBV6-4 and TRBJ2-7; a weak D match, TRBD1 (5 bases). The CDR3 consists of 15 residues. Germline V gene data show CDR1 as MRHNA and CDR2 as SNTAGT. V was cut by 3 bases and J by 2 bases, with 14 bases left in between. The CDR3: CASSEIGAPAYEQYF. CDR3 DNA sequence: TGTGCCAGCAGTGAAATAGGGGCCCCGGCCTACGAGCAGTACTTC.

The V and J genes are TRBV4-3 and TRBJ2-2; perhaps TRBD1 as D (5 bases). CDR1 is LGHNA and CDR2 is YSLEER in the germline V gene. V dropped 3 bases and J dropped 7 bases, with 12 bases sitting between them. This CDR3 is 14 amino acids long. CDR3 nucleotides: TGCGCCAGCAGCCAGATCCCAGGGAACGGGGAGCTGTTTTTT. Its protein is CASSQIPGNGELFF.

This clone was seen more than once but under ten times. V usage is TRBV5-4 and J usage is TRBJ2-1; D not certain. Germline assignment: CDR1 SGHNT and CDR2 YYREEE (reference sequence). The CDR3 totals 11 residues. The V end was cut by 4 bases, the J end by 8 bases, with 7 bases between. DNA for the CDR3: TGTGCCAGCAGCCGCACATATGAGCAGTTCTTC. Its translation: CASSRTYEQFF.

The rearrangement joins TRBV6-1 to TRBJ2-2, with D hard to call. Germline V lookup: CDR1 MNHNS, CDR2 SASEGT. V gave up 2 bases and J gave up 7 bases, with 8 bases separating them. The CDR3 consists of 13 residues. The CDR3 reads CASSESGRGELFF. For the CDR3, the DNA is TGTGCCAGCAGTGAATCTGGGCGCGGGGAGCTGTTTTTT.

The genes are TRBV29-1 and TRBJ1-3; D is unclear. The germline V and J ends were trimmed by 4 bases and 1 base, with 5 bases remaining between them. CDR1 SQVTM and CDR2 ANQGSEA come from the germline V gene. There are 12 residues in the CDR3. Written as DNA, the CDR3 is TGCAGCGTTGGAGGATCTGGAAACACCATATATTTT. This codes for CSVGGSGNTIYF.

This clone has more than one count but fewer than ten. This chain uses TRBV28 with TRBJ1-2; D is unresolved. Germline CDR1 reads MDHEN; CDR2 reads SYDVKM. The CDR3 extends over 12 amino acids. Trimming pared 8 bases from V and 9 bases from J, leaving 16 bases between. The CDR3 loop reads CASGLNILSYTF. In DNA, the CDR3 is TGTGCCAGCGGACTGAACATTTTGAGCTACACCTTC.

The sample holds a few counts of this clone. The chain carries TRBV7-9 and TRBJ1-3, with a weak D call TRBD1 (5 bases). The germline CDR1 and CDR2 sequences are SEHNR and FQNEAQ (reference sequence). The CDR3 spans 16 residues. The V end lost 7 bases, the J end lost 0 bases, and 16 bases lay between the germline ends. The CDR3 reads CASTPGGTRSGNTIYF. For the CDR3, the DNA is TGTGCCAGCACCCCGGGGGGAACACGCTCTGGAAACACCATATATTTT.

The chain has TRBV9 and TRBJ2-7; tentatively, D is TRBD2 (5 bases). Trimming removed 2 bases from V and 1 base from J, with 7 bases in between. The V gene's germline CDR1 is SGDLS and CDR2 YYNGEE. CDR3 size: 13 residues. The CDR3 reads CASSVGVSYEQYF. In DNA, the CDR3 is TGTGCCAGCAGCGTCGGGGTTTCCTACGAGCAGTACTTC. Combining the CDR3 with reference TRBV9 and TRBJ2-7 gives the whole variable domain DSGVTQTPKHLITATGQRVTLRCSPRSGDLSVYWYQQSLDQGLQFLIQYYNGEERAKGNILERFSAQQFPDLHSELNLSSLELGDSALYFCASSVGVSYEQYFGPGTRLTVT.

This chain joins TRBV18 and TRBJ2-1, with 13 bases lining up with TRBD2. There are 17 residues in the CDR3. The junction had 6 bases not matched to a gene; V was cut back by 0 bases and J by 7 bases. Looked up from germline, CDR1 is KGHSH and CDR2 is LQKENI. The CDR3 loop reads CASSPPGLAGIGNEQFF. Written as DNA, the CDR3 is TGTGCCAGCTCACCACCGGGACTAGCGGGAATTGGGAATGAGCAGTTCTTC.

The chain's CDR3 is CASSLDTSGVYEQYF. CDR3 sequence (DNA): TGCGCCAGCAGCTTGGATACTAGCGGGGTCTACGAGCAGTACTTC. The rearrangement uses TRBV5-1 and TRBJ2-7; 10 positions match TRBD2. From germline, CDR1 is SGHRS and CDR2 YFSETQ. The CDR3 sequence is 15 residues long. J gave up 3 bases and V 0 bases, and 3 bases lay outside the gene matches.

The gene calls are TRBV10-3 and TRBJ2-3, with a weak D call TRBD2 (6 bases). Trimming took off 2 bases at V and 5 bases at J, with 17 bases between the two ends. This CDR3 region has 16 residues. Germline assignment: CDR1 ENHRY and CDR2 SYGVKD. CDR3 sequence (DNA): TGTGCCATCAGTGAGGGGAGGACGGGGCCGGGAGATACGCAGTATTTT. Translation: CAISEGRTGPGDTQYF.

The chain employs TRBV12-5 and TRBJ2-1; 8 nucleotides match TRBD2. CDR3 length equals 19 residues. Trimming cost V 0 bases and J 5 bases; bases outside gene matches: 15. Germline CDR1 is LGHNT and CDR2 is FRNRAP. The CDR3 region is CASGLVYAAAGEEDNEQFF. CDR3 sequence (DNA): TGTGCTAGTGGTTTGGTATACGCCGCAGCGGGAGAAGAGGACAATGAGCAGTTCTTC.

The chain has TRBV7-3 and TRBJ2-7; possible D gene TRBD2, 6 bases. Germline CDR1 is SGHTA and CDR2 is FQGTGA. Trimming cost V 1 base and J 3 bases, with 13 bases left between them. The CDR3 loop spans 15 amino acids. This CDR3 is CASSLNGGIGYEQYF. For the CDR3, the DNA is TGTGCCAGCAGCTTAAATGGCGGGATCGGCTACGAGCAGTACTTC.

The rearrangement joins TRBV14 to TRBJ2-7; a possible D gene is TRBD1 (6 bases). V was clipped by 1 base and J by 2 bases, with 15 bases between them. The CDR3 extends over 16 amino acids. CDR1 and CDR2 from the germline V gene are SGHDN and FVKESK. The CDR3 sequence is CASSQVRGVPPYEQYF. DNA for the CDR3: TGTGCCAGCAGCCAAGTCAGGGGCGTACCCCCCTACGAGCAGTACTTC.

This chain links TRBV15 with TRBJ2-1, with D possibly matching TRBD2 (5 bases). V was cut by 4 bases and J by 7 bases, with 29 bases left in between. The germline V gene has CDR1 LNHNV and CDR2 YYDKDF (reference sequence). CDR3 size: 19 residues. CDR3 region: CATSNTLRPPQEVRNEQFF. CDR3 DNA sequence: TGTGCCACCAGCAATACCCTCCGACCCCCCCAGGAGGTTCGAAATGAGCAGTTCTTC.

This rearrangement joins TRBV5-4 to TRBJ1-1, with 9 positions matching TRBD1. After removal of 3 bases from V and 11 bases from J, the junction contained 8 bases not matched to a gene. Germline CDR1 reads SGHNT; CDR2 reads YYREEE (reference sequence). The CDR3 is made up of 13 amino acids. CDR3 region: CASSYSRDREAFF. The CDR3 coding sequence is TGTGCCAGCAGCTACTCCCGGGACAGGGAGGCTTTCTTT.

In the case of this clone: Other nucleotide sequences in the sample specify the same CDR3. The rearrangement links TRBV11-2 to TRBJ2-5, with TRBD2 matching over 7 bases. The CDR3 runs to 14 residues. Germline V gene data show CDR1 as SGHAT and CDR2 as FQNNGV. V dropped 3 bases and J dropped 5; count of bases not matched to a gene: 6. The CDR3 sequence: CASSLGGSGETQYF. The CDR3 nucleotides read TGTGCCAGCAGCTTGGGGGGGTCCGGGGAGACCCAGTACTTC.